Below are 22 T cell receptor beta chains sequenced from a single sample in a study of blood T cells in healthy people across ages. With a J-beta primer mix and a sample-barcoded 5' primer, a second PCR ran roughly 6 to 11 cycles. TCRdb recomputed calls from the 5' RACE reads with MiXCR, one row per CDR3 protein. The table has 1,300,000 or so distinct CDR3 sequences, roughly 60% seen once. Input material: blood. The receptors stem from a man aged 18 to 35 in good health.

The chain joins TRBV2 to TRBJ2-3, with D unclear. Germline V gene lookup returns CDR1 SNHLY and CDR2 FYNNEI. V gave up 8 bases and J gave up 2 bases, with 11 bases separating them. This CDR3 contains 13 residues. CDR3 DNA: TGTGCCAGCGGAACGGAAAACACAGATACGCAGTATTTT. It yields the protein CASGTENTDTQYF.

A remark on this clonotype: The junction departs from the called germline gene at one end, perhaps through a read error. CDR3 bases: TGTACCAGCAGTCCGGGACTGTTTTACGAGCAGTACTTC. This translates into CTSSPGLFYEQYF. This chain uses TRBV12-3 or TRBV12-4 with TRBJ2-7, with D possibly matching TRBD2 (6 bases). The CDR3 is made up of 13 amino acids.

This clonotype has more than one count but fewer than ten. J is TRBJ2-7 and V is TRBV10-3, with D uncertain. CDR1 and CDR2 (germline): ENHRY, SYGVKD. The CDR3 runs to 15 residues. Trimming pared 2 bases from V and 6 bases from J, leaving 17 bases between. This CDR3 is CAISERDLRWPEQYF. The CDR3 DNA reads as TGTGCCATCAGTGAGCGTGACCTTCGTTGGCCCGAGCAGTACTTC.

This clonotype was counted between two and nine times. V usage is TRBV4-1 and J usage is TRBJ2-7, with unresolved D. Between the trimmed V and J ends, which lost 1 base and 3 bases, there was a span of 13 bases. Germline CDR1 is MGHRA and CDR2 is YSYEKL. The CDR3 runs 15 residues. Here the CDR3 reads CASSQGIALNYEQYF. DNA for the CDR3: TGCGCCAGCAGCCAAGGAATTGCGCTCAACTACGAGCAGTACTTC.

The chain carries TRBV2 and TRBJ2-2; no definite D call. Germline V lookup: CDR1 SNHLY, CDR2 FYNNEI. V was trimmed by 4 bases and J by 4 bases, leaving 10 bases between them. This CDR3 comprises 14 residues. The CDR3 loop reads CASSVPGPTGELFF. The CDR3 DNA follows: TGTGCCAGCAGTGTTCCGGGTCCCACCGGGGAGCTGTTTTTT.

This chain joins TRBV6-5 and TRBJ1-4, with 7 bases matching TRBD1. This CDR3 spans 19 amino acids. After removal of 0 bases from V and 5 bases from J, the junction contained 15 bases not matched to a gene. CDR1 is MNHEY and CDR2 is SVGAGI in the germline V gene. Here the CDR3 reads CASSYSPRAGTEPNEKLFF. The CDR3 DNA sequence: TGTGCCAGCAGTTACTCGCCACGAGCAGGGACAGAACCGAATGAAAAACTGTTTTTT.

The CDR3 loop is CASSLTGWSFTGTGNSPLHF. The CDR3 bases are TGTGCCAGCAGCCTAACTGGCTGGTCATTCACCGGGACAGGGAATTCACCCCTCCACTTT. The chain recombines TRBV5-6 with TRBJ1-6; 9 nucleotides line up with TRBD1. V lost 4 bases and J lost 7; bases outside the gene matches: 21. CDR1 and CDR2 from the germline V gene are SGHDT and YYEEEE. This CDR3 region has 20 residues.

The rearrangement links TRBV21-1 to TRBJ1-6. TRBV21-1 is marked as a pseudogene. This CDR3 has 16 amino acids. The CDR3 DNA reads TGTGCCAGCAGCAGCCATCCGACTTTTATGGTATCACCCCTCCACTTT. Its translation is CASSSHPTFMVSPLHF.

This clonotype occurred a few times. This CDR3 is CAAGGTGRNTQYF. CDR3 sequence (DNA): TGTGCCGCAGGGGGTACAGGGAGAAATACGCAGTATTTT. The chain has TRBV25-1 and TRBJ2-3; 7 bases agree with TRBD1. The V gene's germline CDR1 is MGHDK and CDR2 SYGVNS. The ends lost 11 bases at V and 7 bases at J; junction bases unmatched: 12. The CDR3 is made up of 13 amino acids.

This chain uses TRBV5-1 with TRBJ2-3; weak D call: TRBD1 (7 bases). With 6 bases removed from V and 2 bases from J, the gap between germline ends came to 13 bases. Germline V gives CDR1 SGHRS, CDR2 YFSETQ. CDR3 length: 14 amino acids. CDR3 DNA sequence: TGCGCCAGCAAGGAGGGGGCCTTCACAGATACGCAGTATTTT. Translating gives CASKEGAFTDTQYF. Combining the CDR3 with reference TRBV5-1 and TRBJ2-3 gives the whole variable domain KAGVTQTPRYLIKTRGQQVTLSCSPISGHRSVSWYQQTPGQGLQFLFEYFSETQRNKGNFPGRFSGRQFSNSRSEMNVSTLELGDSALYLCASKEGAFTDTQYFGPGTRLTVL.

This chain connects TRBV4-3 to TRBJ2-3; 9 bases match TRBD1. With 2 bases clipped from V and 4 bases from J, the junction kept 4 bases outside the gene matches. The CDR3 contains 15 residues. Looked up from germline, CDR1 is LGHNA and CDR2 is YSLEER. CDR3 sequence (DNA): TGCGCCAGCAGCCAAAGGACAGGGGTGGCAGATACGCAGTATTTT. It yields the protein CASSQRTGVADTQYF.

V is TRBV6-5 and J is TRBJ2-1, with D perhaps matching TRBD2 (5 bases). V lost 4 bases and J 4 bases, leaving 14 bases between the germline ends. This CDR3 is built from 15 residues. Germline V gives CDR1 MNHEY, CDR2 SVGAGI. Written as DNA, the CDR3 is TGTGCCAGCAGTTCCCGGCTAGCCCGATACAATGAGCAGTTCTTC. This sequence encodes CASSSRLARYNEQFF.

In nucleotides, the CDR3 is TGCAGCGTGGAAAGCTCCATCGATACGCAGTATTTT. The encoded protein is CSVESSIDTQYF. The chain uses TRBV29-1 and TRBJ2-3; no clear D. CDR3 size: 12 residues. Trimming pared 6 bases from V and 6 bases from J, leaving 13 bases between. Germline CDR1 reads SQVTM; CDR2 reads ANQGSEA.

This clonotype has a single count. J is TRBJ2-6 and V is TRBV4-1; D not resolved. The V gene's germline CDR1 is MGHRA and CDR2 YSYEKL. V lost 1 base to trimming and J lost 3 bases, with 13 bases between them. There are 17 residues in the CDR3. The DNA of the CDR3 is TGCGCCAGCAGCCAAGGAAGGCCGTTGGGTGGGGCCAACGTCCTGACTTTC. It is translated as CASSQGRPLGGANVLTF.

This clonotype appeared a few times. The V and J genes are TRBV10-3 and TRBJ2-3; TRBD2 is a possible D gene (7 bases). The CDR3 covers 15 residues. The germline V gene encodes CDR1 ENHRY and CDR2 SYGVKD. V lost 7 bases, J lost 3 bases, and 17 bases lay in between. The CDR3 DNA sequence: TGTGCCATCACCGGAGGGGGGGTCAGTACAGATACGCAGTATTTT. Translating it yields CAITGGGVSTDTQYF.

Worth noting for this clonotype: The junction departs from germline at one end; a sequencing error may be responsible. The chain carries TRBV7-9 and TRBJ1-1; D gene unclear. This CDR3 is built from 14 residues. Germline-derived CDR1 and CDR2 are SEHNR and FQNEAQ (reference sequence). CDR3 in amino acids: CASSLAPRNAEAFF. The CDR3 DNA reads as TGTGCCAGCAGCTTAGCGCCGAGGAACGCTGAAGCTTTCTTT.

The sample holds a few counts of this clonotype. The DNA of the CDR3 is TGTGCCAGCAGTCCCAACAGGGACACACGCTATGGCTACACCTTC. Translation gives CASSPNRDTRYGYTF. V and J are TRBV25-1 and TRBJ1-2, with D possibly matching TRBD1 (6 bases). The CDR3 is 15 residues long. From germline, CDR1 is MGHDK and CDR2 SYGVNS. Deletions cut 5 bases from V and 4 bases from J, with 17 bases between.

The V and J genes are TRBV5-1 and TRBJ2-7; the D gene is possibly TRBD1 (6 bases). The ends were cut back, 8 bases at V and 3 bases at J, with 18 bases in the middle. The CDR3 length is 14 residues. Germline CDR1 reads SGHRS; CDR2 reads YFSETQ. As DNA, the CDR3 is TGCGCCAGTACAGGGACGCCAACAAACTACGAGCAGTACTTC. Translating gives CASTGTPTNYEQYF.

This clonotype was recorded once. The rearrangement uses TRBV7-2 and TRBJ2-5; D is undetermined. Germline V gene lookup returns CDR1 SGHTA and CDR2 FQGNSA. V was pared by 5 bases and J by 5 bases, with 12 bases between. This CDR3 has 13 amino acids. CDR3 residues: CASSPPAFETQYF. Written as DNA, the CDR3 is TGTGCCAGCAGCCCACCGGCTTTTGAGACCCAGTACTTC.

This clonotype came up once. J is TRBJ2-4 and V is TRBV10-1; 7 positions match TRBD1. Gene TRBJ2-7 matches the end of the DNA better, so the J call may be wrong. Germline loops: CDR1 WNHNN, CDR2 SYGVQD (reference sequence). This CDR3 is 14 amino acids long. CDR3: CASSESPDRDEQYF. The CDR3 DNA follows: TGCGCCAGCAGTGAGTCCCCTGACAGGGACGAGCAGTACTTC.

The V and J genes are TRBV5-1 and TRBJ2-1; D remains unclear. V lost 3 bases, J lost 0 bases, and 7 bases lay in between. The CDR3 is 14 amino acids. Germline V CDR1 and CDR2: SGHRS, YFSETQ. CDR3 DNA: TGCGCCAGCAGCTCTACTGCCTCCTACAATGAGCAGTTCTTC. Residues: CASSSTASYNEQFF.

The chain couples TRBV30 to TRBJ2-5; the D is unclear. The ends were cut back, 2 bases at V and 11 bases at J, with 12 bases in the middle. CDR3 length equals 11 residues. CDR1 and CDR2 from the germline V gene are GTSNPN and SVGIG (reference sequence). CDR3 sequence: CAWSTETEQYF. The CDR3, as DNA: TGTGCCTGGAGTACCGAAACGGAGCAGTACTTC.